These 20 T cell receptor beta chains came from one sample sequenced in a study of molecular identifiers for immune sequencing clone quantification. TCRdb redid the calling of the PCR reads with MiXCR, one entry per CDR3 protein. Of hundreds of thousands of distinct CDR3 sequences in the sample, less than 30% are singletons; the top ten hold about 0.81%. The source material was naive CD8+ T cells from blood, with Jurkat cell RNA spiked in. Subset here: FACS-sorted CD8+CD4-CCR7+CD45RA+ naive T cells. Every receptor here comes from a human donor in good health. Some libraries in this study had Jurkat cell RNA spiked in.

The chain employs TRBV19 and TRBJ2-5, with D possibly TRBD2 on 6 matching bases. Germline V gene lookup returns CDR1 LNHDA and CDR2 SQIVND (reference sequence). This CDR3 region has 15 residues. The V end lost 1 base, the J end lost 2 bases, and 11 bases lay between the germline ends. The CDR3, as DNA: TGTGCCAGTAGTATAGGCGGGGTCTATCAAGAGACCCAGTACTTC. As protein: CASSIGGVYQETQYF.

In its sample, this clonotype was seen many times. The V gene is TRBV27, the J gene TRBJ1-6; TRBD1 agrees at 7 bases. There are 15 residues in the CDR3. The V gene's germline CDR1 is MNHEY and CDR2 SMNVEV (reference sequence). The junction had 5 bases not matched to a gene; V was cut back by 0 bases and J by 9 bases. The CDR3, as DNA: TGTGCCAGCAGTTTATCTGCCGGGACAGTTTCACCCCTCCACTTT. Its translation: CASSLSAGTVSPLHF.

This chain uses TRBV7-9 with TRBJ1-1; the match to TRBD1 covers 10 bases. Germline V gives CDR1 SEHNR, CDR2 FQNEAQ (reference sequence). V dropped 5 bases and J dropped 7; count of bases not matched to a gene: 13. CDR3 size: 16 residues. In nucleotides, the CDR3 is TGTGCCAGCAGCCCACCTCGGACAGGGGGAAATAATGAAGCTTTCTTT. Amino acids: CASSPPRTGGNNEAFF. Complete variable domain (other parts from reference TRBV7-9 and TRBJ1-1): DTGVSQNPRHKITKRGQNVTFRCDPISEHNRLYWYRQTLGQGPEFLTYFQNEAQLEKSRLLSDRFSAERPKGSFSTLEIQRTEQGDSAMYLCASSPPRTGGNNEAFFGQGTRLTVV.

The table lists this clonotype with many counts. V is TRBV6-1 and J is TRBJ1-5; perhaps TRBD1 as D (5 bases). Germline V gene sequence: CDR1 MNHNS, CDR2 SASEGT. The CDR3 is made up of 17 amino acids. The ends were cut back, 1 base at V and 0 bases at J, with 13 bases in the middle. The CDR3 protein is CASSEELTEYSNQPQHF. The CDR3 DNA follows: TGTGCCAGCAGTGAAGAATTGACAGAGTATAGCAATCAGCCCCAGCATTTT.

This clonotype came up many times. The chain uses TRBV28 and TRBJ2-6; D remains ambiguous. The CDR3 is made up of 13 amino acids. Germline V gene sequence: CDR1 MDHEN, CDR2 SYDVKM. Deletions cut 1 base from V and 3 bases from J, with 1 base between. The CDR3 DNA sequence: TGTGCCAGCAGTTTATATGGGGCCAACGTCCTGACTTTC. It yields the protein CASSLYGANVLTF.

The gene calls are TRBV4-3 and TRBJ2-3; D gene ambiguous. The CDR3 is 18 residues long. The germline V gene has CDR1 LGHNA and CDR2 YSLEER. The V gene lost 0 bases and the J gene lost 4 bases, with 20 bases spanning the gap. CDR3 sequence (DNA): TGCGCCAGCAGCCAAGAAGGCGCAACCACCTTGGTCGCAGATACGCAGTATTTT. The encoded protein is CASSQEGATTLVADTQYF.

This chain joins TRBV19 and TRBJ2-7; possibly TRBD1 for D (6 bases). Germline lookup yields CDR1 LNHDA and CDR2 SQIVND (reference sequence). The V and J ends lost 6 bases and 3 bases respectively, with 18 bases between them. The CDR3 loop spans 15 amino acids. The DNA for the CDR3 is TGTGCCAGTAGCACAGCCGGGACATCTAGCTACGAGCAGTACTTC. Protein product: CASSTAGTSSYEQYF.

There are many counts of this clonotype. The chain joins TRBV12-3 or TRBV12-4 to TRBJ1-5; 7 bases line up with TRBD1. Trimming at V came to 5 bases and at J to 3 bases, leaving 10 bases not matched to a gene. The CDR3 extends over 16 amino acids. CDR3 residues: CASSRSSGQNNQPQHF. DNA for the CDR3: TGTGCCAGCAGTCGATCTTCGGGACAGAACAATCAGCCCCAGCATTTT.

This clonotype has a handful of counts. The V and J genes are TRBV6-2 or TRBV6-3 and TRBJ2-5; 8 bases agree with TRBD2. Germline CDR1 is MNHEY and CDR2 is SVGEGT. V lost 0 bases, J lost 3 bases, and 3 bases stayed unmatched. This CDR3 region has 15 residues. As DNA, the CDR3 is TGTGCCAGCAGTTACTCGATGGGACTAGAAGAGACCCAGTACTTC. Its translation is CASSYSMGLEETQYF.

This clonotype has just a few counts. V and J are TRBV9 and TRBJ2-7; 7 bases match TRBD2. Trimming removed 10 bases from V and 3 bases from J; junction bases left unmatched: 4. Per the germline V gene, CDR1 is SGDLS and CDR2 is YYNGEE. This CDR3 contains 11 residues. The DNA of the CDR3 is TGTGCCTCTGGGGGGGACTACGAGCAGTACTTC. As protein: CASGGDYEQYF.

At least ten counts were recorded for this clonotype. V and J are TRBV14 and TRBJ2-5; TRBD2 matches at 9 bases. V lost 0 bases and J lost 4; bases outside the gene matches: 6. The CDR3 is made up of 16 amino acids. CDR1 is SGHDN, CDR2 FVKESK, per germline. The CDR3 spells CASSQDQLAGRETQYF. The CDR3 nucleotides are TGTGCCAGCAGCCAAGATCAACTAGCGGGCCGAGAGACCCAGTACTTC.

A few counts support this clonotype. This could be a read error, since a much larger clone is one nucleotide away. V gene TRBV7-2 combines with J gene TRBJ1-5, with 9 bases aligning to TRBD1. The germline V gene has CDR1 SGHTA and CDR2 FQGNSA. The CDR3 spans 16 residues. The CDR3 spells CASSLTRTGANLPQHF. The CDR3 DNA reads TGTGCCAGCAGCTTAACCCGGACAGGGGCAAATCTGCCCCAGCATTTT. Based on the CDR3 plus reference TRBV7-2 and TRBJ1-5, the full variable domain is GAGVSQSPSNKVTEKGKDVELRCDPISGHTALYWYRQSLGQGLEFLIYFQGNSAPDKSGLPSDRFSAERTGGSVSTLTIQRTQQEDSAVYLCASSLTRTGANLPQHFGDGTRLSIL.

This clonotype came up a few times. The gene calls are TRBV6-2 or TRBV6-3 and TRBJ2-1, with D hard to call. The germline V and J ends were trimmed by 0 bases and 8 bases, with 5 bases remaining between them. From germline, CDR1 is MNHEY and CDR2 SVGEGT. The CDR3 runs 12 residues. CDR3 nucleotide sequence: TGTGCCAGCAGTTACTCGGGGTATGAGCAGTTCTTC. Protein sequence: CASSYSGYEQFF.

There are many counts of this clonotype. The rearrangement links TRBV27 to TRBJ1-1; tentatively, D is TRBD1 (6 bases). The CDR3 runs 16 residues. Germline CDR1 reads MNHEY; CDR2 reads SMNVEV (reference sequence). V lost 5 bases and J lost 0, with 16 bases in between. The CDR3 reads CASSPPPDRLNTEAFF. In DNA form, the CDR3 reads TGTGCCAGCAGTCCCCCGCCGGACAGACTGAACACTGAAGCTTTCTTT.

This clonotype appeared many times. The rearrangement uses TRBV7-2 and TRBJ2-5, with D possibly TRBD2 on 7 matching bases. This CDR3 region has 15 residues. V lost 5 bases and J lost 1, with 14 bases in between. The germline gives CDR1 SGHTA, CDR2 FQGNSA. CDR3 bases: TGTGCCAGCAGCCAAGGGGGAGGGATCCAAGAGACCCAGTACTTC. It yields the protein CASSQGGGIQETQYF.

CDR3 loop: CASSARDTEGQETQYF. CDR3 nucleotides: TGTGCCAGCAGCGCCAGGGACACGGAGGGTCAAGAGACCCAGTACTTC. The chain carries TRBV7-6 and TRBJ2-5; D possibly matches TRBD1 or TRBD2 (6 bases each). Trimming took off 5 bases at V and 2 bases at J, with 18 bases between the two ends. CDR1 is SGHVS and CDR2 is FNYEAQ in the germline V gene. The CDR3 runs 16 residues.

This clonotype was seen at least ten times. The chain employs TRBV4-3 and TRBJ1-1; D might be TRBD1 (5 bases). The V end was cut by 0 bases, the J end by 0 bases, with 11 bases between. This CDR3 region has 16 residues. CDR1 and CDR2 (germline): LGHNA, YSLEER. CDR3 loop: CASSQDRGDLNTEAFF. As DNA, the CDR3 is TGCGCCAGCAGCCAAGATAGAGGGGACTTGAACACTGAAGCTTTCTTT.

This clonotype was counted once. This may come from a read error, since a much larger clone is one base off. J is TRBJ2-7 and V is TRBV10-3; a possible D gene is TRBD2 (6 bases). There are 12 residues in the CDR3. In germline, CDR1 is ENHRY, CDR2 SYGVKD. The CDR3 reads CAIRGTSCEQYF. CDR3 nucleotides: TGTGCCATCAGAGGGACTTCCTGCGAGCAGTACTTC.

V usage is TRBV30 and J usage is TRBJ2-2; no reliable D call. Germline CDR1 reads GTSNPN; CDR2 reads SVGIG (reference sequence). Between the trimmed V and J ends, which lost 1 base and 0 bases, there was a span of 3 bases. This CDR3 is 13 amino acids long. The chain's CDR3 is CAWSGSNTGELFF. The CDR3 DNA sequence: TGTGCCTGGAGTGGTTCGAACACCGGGGAGCTGTTTTTT.

V is TRBV24-1 and J is TRBJ2-3; D ambiguous. The CDR3 is 13 amino acids. Trimming stripped 5 bases from V and 2 bases from J, with 7 bases between. Germline V gene data show CDR1 as KGHDR and CDR2 as SFDVKD. The CDR3 loop reads CATSGGNTDTQYF. The DNA of the CDR3 is TGTGCCACCAGTGGCGGAAACACAGATACGCAGTATTTT.